These T cell receptor beta chains were read from a single sample in a study of cytomegalovirus exposure and HLA in healthy donors. Generated by immunoSEQ multiplex PCR, the TCRdb table keeps only in-frame clones and is missing some. The sample lists 250,000 to 350,000 clones, around 87% seen once, with roughly 1.1% in the top ten. Material for sequencing was PBMCs. Receptors originate from a woman aged 25-40 years in good health and CMV-seropositive. The CDR3 runs from the conserved cysteine through the conserved F or W. A D gene is named only where the DNA matches it firmly. Not all rows give a size; the values are once, few, many and, for expanded clones, a class.

clone_size: .
j_call: TRBJ2-7
d_call: TRBD1
v_call: TRBV2
cdr3_nt: TGTGCCAGGGGACAGGAGGGCTACGAGCAGTACTTC
cdr3_aa: CARGQEGYEQYF

clone_size: .
j_call: TRBJ1-2
d_call: .
v_call: TRBV6-1
cdr3_nt: TGTGCCAGCAGGAGGGTAGGGACCTATGGCTACACCTTC
cdr3_aa: CASRRVGTYGYTF

clone_size: .
j_call: TRBJ2-5
d_call: .
v_call: TRBV29-1
cdr3_nt: TGCAGCGTTGAAACAGGGAATCAAGAGACCCAGTACTTC
cdr3_aa: CSVETGNQETQYF

clone_size: once
j_call: TRBJ2-7
d_call: TRBD1
v_call: TRBV5-1
cdr3_nt: TGCGCCAGCAGCGCGGGACAGGGGGCTGACGAGCAGTACTTC
cdr3_aa: CASSAGQGADEQYF

clone_size: .
j_call: TRBJ1-6
d_call: .
v_call: TRBV30
cdr3_nt: TGTGCCTGGTCGACCGGGACAAGGGGTTCACCCCTCCACTTT
cdr3_aa: CAWSTGTRGSPLHF

clone_size: .
j_call: TRBJ1-5
d_call: .
v_call: TRBV7-6
cdr3_nt: TGTGCCAGCGGGCCAAGAAATCAGCCCCAGCATTTT
cdr3_aa: CASGPRNQPQHF

clone_size: .
j_call: TRBJ2-7
d_call: .
v_call: TRBV7-9
cdr3_nt: TGTGCCAGCGTGGGGGAATACGAGCAGTACTTC
cdr3_aa: CASVGEYEQYF

clone_size: .
j_call: TRBJ2-7
d_call: .
v_call: TRBV7-9
cdr3_nt: TGTGCCAGCAGCTTACAACTCTCCTACGAGCAGTACTTC
cdr3_aa: CASSLQLSYEQYF

clone_size: .
j_call: TRBJ1-2
d_call: .
v_call: TRBV4-1
cdr3_nt: TGCGCCAGCAGCCCTTTGATCTATGCCACAGGGAACAACTATGGCTACACCTTC
cdr3_aa: CASSPLIYATGNNYGYTF

clone_size: .
j_call: TRBJ2-7
d_call: TRBD1
v_call: TRBV4-3
cdr3_nt: TGCGCCAGCAGCCAATCAACGACAGGGGGCTACGAGCAGTACTTC
cdr3_aa: CASSQSTTGGYEQYF

clone_size: .
j_call: TRBJ1-2
d_call: TRBD1
v_call: TRBV6-1
cdr3_nt: TGTGCCAGCAGTGAAGCGTGGGACAGCTATGGCTACACCTTC
cdr3_aa: CASSEAWDSYGYTF

clone_size: .
j_call: TRBJ2-1
d_call: .
v_call: TRBV2
cdr3_nt: TGTGCCAGCAGTGAAGAACAGGTCGGAAATGAGCAGTTCTTC
cdr3_aa: CASSEEQVGNEQFF

clone_size: .
j_call: TRBJ2-2
d_call: TRBD1
v_call: TRBV5-8
cdr3_nt: TGTGCCAGCAGCCGTGACAGGGGCACCGGGGAGCTGTTTTTT
cdr3_aa: CASSRDRGTGELFF

clone_size: .
j_call: TRBJ1-2
d_call: TRBD1
v_call: TRBV4-2
cdr3_nt: TGTGCCAGCAGCCGCACAACAGGGGGTAGTGCCTATGGCTACACCTTC
cdr3_aa: CASSRTTGGSAYGYTF

clone_size: .
j_call: TRBJ2-5
d_call: TRBD1
v_call: TRBV28
cdr3_nt: TGTGCCAGCAGTTTCCCGAAGGGACAGGGGGGCCAAGAGACCCAGTACTTC
cdr3_aa: CASSFPKGQGGQETQYF

clone_size: .
j_call: TRBJ1-2
d_call: .
v_call: TRBV4-3
cdr3_nt: TGCGCCAGCAGCCAAGAAGCTAACTCGCCTAACTATGGCTACACCTTC
cdr3_aa: CASSQEANSPNYGYTF

clone_size: .
j_call: TRBJ2-5
d_call: TRBD1
v_call: TRBV5-1
cdr3_nt: TGCGCCAGTACCATGGGACAGGGTGCCCTCAAAGAGACCCAGTACTTC
cdr3_aa: CASTMGQGALKETQYF

clone_size: .
j_call: TRBJ2-2
d_call: TRBD2
v_call: TRBV2
cdr3_nt: TGTGCCAGCAGTGGACTAGCGGGAAACACCGGGGAGCTGTTTTTT
cdr3_aa: CASSGLAGNTGELFF

clone_size: .
j_call: TRBJ2-7
d_call: TRBD2
v_call: TRBV27
cdr3_nt: TGTGCCAGCAGACCTAGCGGGACGGTGGAGCAGTACTTC
cdr3_aa: CASRPSGTVEQYF

clone_size: .
j_call: TRBJ1-1
d_call: TRBD1
v_call: TRBV7-8
cdr3_nt: TGTGCCAGCAGCCCCCTCGGACAGGGGGCGGCCAGAAGGGCTTTCTTT
cdr3_aa: CASSPLGQGAARRAFF

clone_size: .
j_call: TRBJ2-2
d_call: .
v_call: TRBV16
cdr3_nt: TGTGCCAGCAGCCAATCGGACACCGGGGAGCTGTTTTTT
cdr3_aa: CASSQSDTGELFF

clone_size: .
j_call: TRBJ2-2
d_call: .
v_call: TRBV7-2
cdr3_nt: TGTGCCAGCAGCTTAGTTCCAGGGGTCATCACCGGGGAGCTGTTTTTT
cdr3_aa: CASSLVPGVITGELFF

clone_size: .
j_call: TRBJ2-7
d_call: TRBD2
v_call: TRBV5-1
cdr3_nt: TGCGCCAGCAGCCGGACTAGCGGGGGGTCCGCCTACGAGCAGTACTTC
cdr3_aa: CASSRTSGGSAYEQYF

clone_size: .
j_call: TRBJ2-1
d_call: TRBD2
v_call: TRBV30
cdr3_nt: TGTGCCTGGAGTACCGGACTAGCGGGAGGGCCGTTTAAGGATGAGCAGTTCTTC
cdr3_aa: CAWSTGLAGGPFKDEQFF

clone_size: .
j_call: TRBJ2-1
d_call: .
v_call: TRBV2
cdr3_nt: TGTGCCAGCAGTACGGACAGAGTGGGGGACAATGAGCAGTTCTTC
cdr3_aa: CASSTDRVGDNEQFF

clone_size: .
j_call: TRBJ1-2
d_call: TRBD1
v_call: TRBV6-1
cdr3_nt: TGTGCCAGCAGTGAGGGAAACAGGGGGCGAGGCTACACCTTC
cdr3_aa: CASSEGNRGRGYTF

clone_size: .
j_call: TRBJ1-2
d_call: TRBD1
v_call: TRBV7-6
cdr3_nt: TGTGCCAGCAGCTCGGGACAGCCACCTAACTATGGCTACACCTTC
cdr3_aa: CASSSGQPPNYGYTF

clone_size: .
j_call: TRBJ2-7
d_call: TRBD2
v_call: TRBV28
cdr3_nt: TGTGCCAGCATCCCCGGGACTAGCGGTAACTACGAGCAGTACTTC
cdr3_aa: CASIPGTSGNYEQYF

clone_size: few
j_call: TRBJ1-2
d_call: .
v_call: TRBV4-2
cdr3_nt: TGTGCCAGCAGCAAAGGTCAGGATGGCTACACCTTC
cdr3_aa: CASSKGQDGYTF

clone_size: .
j_call: TRBJ1-1
d_call: .
v_call: TRBV6-6
cdr3_nt: TGTGCCAGCAGTTACCCTCCTCCCGGGAGCACTGAAGCTTTCTTT
cdr3_aa: CASSYPPPGSTEAFF

clone_size: .
j_call: TRBJ1-5
d_call: .
v_call: TRBV5-1
cdr3_nt: TGCGCCAGCAGCCCTAGCGGGGGCAATCAGCCCCAGCATTTT
cdr3_aa: CASSPSGGNQPQHF

clone_size: .
j_call: TRBJ2-7
d_call: .
v_call: TRBV2
cdr3_nt: TGTGCCAGCCGGAGGGTGACCAGGGAGCAGTACTTC
cdr3_aa: CASRRVTREQYF

clone_size: .
j_call: TRBJ2-1
d_call: .
v_call: TRBV2
cdr3_nt: TGTGCCAGCAGTGAGATTTCCGGGACTGCCCAGTTCTTC
cdr3_aa: CASSEISGTAQFF

clone_size: once
j_call: TRBJ1-5
d_call: .
v_call: TRBV7-8
cdr3_nt: TGTGCCAGCAGCTCAACGAGGGGGTTTGGCAATCAGCCCCAGCATTTT
cdr3_aa: CASSSTRGFGNQPQHF

clone_size: once
j_call: TRBJ2-2
d_call: TRBD2
v_call: TRBV27
cdr3_nt: TGTGCCAGCAGTTTAGCGGGAGTAGGGACCGGGGAGCTGTTTTTT
cdr3_aa: CASSLAGVGTGELFF

clone_size: .
j_call: TRBJ2-1
d_call: .
v_call: TRBV9
cdr3_nt: TGTGCCAGCGGCGAAGGAGCTGGTAGCAATGAGCAGTTCTTC
cdr3_aa: CASGEGAGSNEQFF

clone_size: few
j_call: TRBJ1-2
d_call: TRBD1
v_call: TRBV5-4
cdr3_nt: TGTGCCAGCAGCCAAGGACAGGGGCCGTATAGTGGCTACACCTTC
cdr3_aa: CASSQGQGPYSGYTF

clone_size: once
j_call: TRBJ1-5
d_call: .
v_call: TRBV7-2
cdr3_nt: TGTGCCAGCAGCTTACCGGGCAGGGAAAGATTCAATCAGCCCCAGCATTTT
cdr3_aa: CASSLPGRERFNQPQHF

clone_size: few
j_call: TRBJ1-2
d_call: .
v_call: TRBV11-2
cdr3_nt: TGTGCCAGCAGCTTAGATTCCCGCTTCGGCGGCTACACCTTC
cdr3_aa: CASSLDSRFGGYTF

clone_size: .
j_call: TRBJ2-4
d_call: .
v_call: TRBV14
cdr3_nt: TGTGCCAGCAGCCAAGGAGAAGGTGGAAACATTCAGTACTTC
cdr3_aa: CASSQGEGGNIQYF

clone_size: .
j_call: TRBJ2-3
d_call: .
v_call: TRBV29-1
cdr3_nt: TGCAGCGTCGCCGTGGTCCCATACACAGATACGCAGTATTTT
cdr3_aa: CSVAVVPYTDTQYF

clone_size: once
j_call: TRBJ1-5
d_call: .
v_call: TRBV18
cdr3_nt: TGTGCCAGCTCACCACAGTATAGCAATCAGCCCCAGCATTTT
cdr3_aa: CASSPQYSNQPQHF

clone_size: once
j_call: TRBJ2-1
d_call: TRBD1
v_call: TRBV11-3
cdr3_nt: TGTGCCAGCAGCTTGACAGGGACCTACAATGAGCAGTTCTTC
cdr3_aa: CASSLTGTYNEQFF

clone_size: .
j_call: TRBJ1-1
d_call: TRBD1
v_call: TRBV29-1
cdr3_nt: TGCAGCTCACACAGGGGGATGACCACTGAAGCTTTCTTT
cdr3_aa: CSSHRGMTTEAFF

clone_size: many
j_call: TRBJ1-5
d_call: .
v_call: TRBV4-3
cdr3_nt: TGCGCCAGCAGCCAACGACCACCCGGGGAAGACAATCAGCCCCAGCATTTT
cdr3_aa: CASSQRPPGEDNQPQHF

clone_size: .
j_call: TRBJ2-7
d_call: TRBD2
v_call: TRBV20-1
cdr3_nt: TGCAGTGCTAGGGCGGGAGACGAGCAGTACTTC
cdr3_aa: CSARAGDEQYF

clone_size: .
j_call: TRBJ2-6
d_call: .
v_call: TRBV20-1
cdr3_nt: TGCAGTCTCGACCGGGCCAACGTCCTGACTTTC
cdr3_aa: CSLDRANVLTF

clone_size: .
j_call: TRBJ1-2
d_call: .
v_call: TRBV5-4
cdr3_nt: TGTGCCAGCAGCCCCGCCGGGACACGAAGCGCCCGGACTGGCTACACCTTC
cdr3_aa: CASSPAGTRSARTGYTF